This record covers a single TCR beta chain. Its recognized antigen is unknown. The input lacks base qualities; no much larger clone sits a single base away. This record belongs to a study of identical twins (dated by TCRdb to 2016 to 2018). At the level of the whole study: To test whether fetal clonotypes persist, this study deep-sequenced TCR alpha and beta repertoires from monozygotic twins, from unrelated adults of various ages, and from cord blood. To rule out contamination, the twin experiments were replicated at different times with different library preparation protocols.

Trimming leaves V shorter by 1 base and J shorter by 5 bases, with the junction holding 13 bases beyond the gene matches. The CDR3 contains 18 residues, cysteine and phenylalanine counted. Only the CDR3 DNA is retained, 54 bases long and in frame from the first base. The germline V gene sets CDR1 to KGHSH and CDR2 to LQKENI. Every donor was a healthy Caucasian. The protocol used for the library was 5' RACE. TCRdb records Illumina HiSeq 2000 as the sequencer. A universal primer binding site was introduced by template switching, and a unique molecular identifier was present in the final cDNA, enabling accurate counting of TCR cDNA molecules. First-strand cDNA for TCR alpha and beta chains was synthesized from specific primers in the conserved constant-segment region. To control for contamination, each cDNA library was double barcoded with a SMART-Mk sample barcode plus Illumina barcodes. Two successive PCR steps introduced TruSeq adapter sequences along with Illumina sample barcodes. TCR alpha and beta cDNA libraries were sequenced on the Illumina HiSeq platform with custom primers. The paper's processing steps were these. MiGEC processed the raw reads to extract unique molecular identifiers, while MiXCR was used to determine the CDR3 positions. For each individual, recombination models were inferred using an EM algorithm with the repgenHMM and IGoR tools. Shared clonotypes were analyzed with the tcR package in R, and sharing was normalized by the product of cloneset sizes. To study raw recombination free of thymic and clonal selection effects, out-of-frame nonproductive sequences were analyzed. In-frame beta chains were kept once TCRdb had trimmed the public reads at Q25 with fastp and called clones with MiXCR. Records with the same CDR3 protein are collapsed into one entry carrying the most frequent genes and DNA. The V and J calls reflect TCRdb's pipeline rather than the authors' work. The sample records 1.5 million to 2 million distinct CDR3 sequences, 32% of which are singletons. 0.27% of the sample rests with the top ten.

Results and caveats for the whole study, not just this receptor: Fewer insertions were carried by abundant cord blood beta clonotypes, a similar but weaker trend appeared in young adult naive repertoires, and no such trend appeared in memory repertoires. Zero-insertion analyses could be partly confounded by invariant T cells such as MAIT and iNKT, though diverse VJ usage argued against such confounding for most clonotypes. Because the same donors could not be followed over many years, the conclusions relied on cross-sectional statistical analysis. Out-of-frame TCR alpha sequences shared between twins showed an excess of low generation-probability sequences compared with coincidental sharing between unrelated individuals. A weaker excess of twin sharing was found in beta out-of-frame sequences because the signal-to-noise ratio was lowered by fewer shared sequences. In monozygotic twins, recombination models systematically underestimated out-of-frame TCR alpha sharing, but the models matched the sharing seen between unrelated individuals.

The clonotype originates from a newborn girl in good health. The sequenced sample consisted of cord blood. The V and J segments used are TRBV18 and TRBJ2-7; 11 nucleotides in the junction match TRBD2. The sequence in DNA is TGTGCCAGCTCACCACTCGGGACTGCCGGGACTAGCGGCCACGAGCAGTACTTC. The resulting protein is CASSPLGTAGTSGHEQYF.